A few counts support the clone carrying this TCR beta chain. The data stem from a study of T-cell memory formation after mild COVID-19. In TCRdb, the 5' RACE reads were re-called with MiXCR into one record per CDR3 protein. The sample yields roughly 350,000 distinct CDR3 sequences, about an eighth seen once. The V and J ends lost 0 bases and 7 bases respectively, with 13 bases between them. Germline lookup yields CDR1 SGHVS and CDR2 FQNEAQ. The CDR3 totals 15 residues. Sequencing used PBMCs or a T cell subset sorted from them (not recorded which). The V call is TRBV7-8, the J call TRBJ1-5; tentative D call: TRBD1 (5 bases). This sequence was found in a man aged 18 to 30 who had mild COVID-19 (a few samples of this study predate the infection). Cell type and time point are not known. CDR3 amino acids: CASSLAPGEGQPQHF. CDR3 nucleotides: TGTGCCAGCAGCTTAGCGCCGGGGGAAGGACAGCCCCAGCATTTT.